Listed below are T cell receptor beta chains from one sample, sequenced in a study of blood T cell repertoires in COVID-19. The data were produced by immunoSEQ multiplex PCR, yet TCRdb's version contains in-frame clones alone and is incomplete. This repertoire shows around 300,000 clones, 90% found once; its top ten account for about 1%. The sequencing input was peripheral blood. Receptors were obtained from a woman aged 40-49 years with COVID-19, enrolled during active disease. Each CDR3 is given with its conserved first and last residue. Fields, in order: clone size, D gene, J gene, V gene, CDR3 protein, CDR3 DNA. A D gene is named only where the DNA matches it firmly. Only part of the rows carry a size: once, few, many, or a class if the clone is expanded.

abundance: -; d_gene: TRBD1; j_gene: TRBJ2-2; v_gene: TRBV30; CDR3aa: CAWSVRDSDTGELFF; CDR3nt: TGTGCCTGGAGTGTCCGGGACAGCGACACCGGGGAGCTGTTTTTT
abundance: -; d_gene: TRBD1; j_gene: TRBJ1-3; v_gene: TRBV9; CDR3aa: CASSTQTGTGLGNTIYF; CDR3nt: TGTGCCAGCAGCACCCAAACCGGGACAGGGCTTGGAAACACCATATATTTT
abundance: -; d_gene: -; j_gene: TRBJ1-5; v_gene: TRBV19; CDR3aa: CASTSRGNQPQHF; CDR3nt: TGTGCCAGTACCTCCAGGGGAAATCAGCCCCAGCATTTT
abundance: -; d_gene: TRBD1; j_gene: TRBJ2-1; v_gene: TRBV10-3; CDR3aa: CAISGTGAEQFF; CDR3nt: TGTGCCATCTCTGGGACAGGTGCTGAGCAGTTCTTC
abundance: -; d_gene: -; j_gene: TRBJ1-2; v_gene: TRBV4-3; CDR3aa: CASSQDGGAFQGYTF; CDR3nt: TGCGCCAGCAGCCAAGATGGAGGGGCCTTCCAGGGCTACACCTTC
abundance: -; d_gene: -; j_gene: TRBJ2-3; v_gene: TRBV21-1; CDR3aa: CATEDGNSTDTQYF; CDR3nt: TGTGCCACCGAGGACGGGAATAGCACAGATACGCAGTATTTT
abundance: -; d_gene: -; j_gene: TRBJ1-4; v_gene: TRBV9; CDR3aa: CASSLGPTNEKLFF; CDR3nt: TGTGCCAGCAGCCTGGGGCCAACTAATGAAAAACTGTTTTTT
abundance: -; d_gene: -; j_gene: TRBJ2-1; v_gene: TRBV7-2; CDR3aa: CASSFGPGDYNEQFF; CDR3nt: TGTGCCAGCAGCTTTGGGCCGGGGGACTACAATGAGCAGTTCTTC
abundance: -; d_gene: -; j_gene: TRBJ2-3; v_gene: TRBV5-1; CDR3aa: CASSSLPQPSTDTQYF; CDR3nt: TGCGCCAGCAGCTCTCTCCCACAACCTAGCACAGATACGCAGTATTTT
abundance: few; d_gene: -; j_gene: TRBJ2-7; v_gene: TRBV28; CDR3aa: CASRRGLTGMSYEQYF; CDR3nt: TGTGCCAGCAGGCGGGGATTGACAGGGATGTCCTACGAGCAGTACTTC
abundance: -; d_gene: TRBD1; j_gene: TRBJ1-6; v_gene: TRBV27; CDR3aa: CASRDRVFDSPLHF; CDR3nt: TGTGCCAGCAGGGACAGGGTGTTCGATTCACCCCTCCACTTT
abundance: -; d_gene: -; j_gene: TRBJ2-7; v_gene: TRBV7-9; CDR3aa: CASSLRSLNSYEQYF; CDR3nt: TGTGCCAGCAGCTTACGTAGCTTAAATTCCTACGAGCAGTACTTC
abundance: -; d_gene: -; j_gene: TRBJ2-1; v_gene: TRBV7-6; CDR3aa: CASSFRWSSYNEQFF; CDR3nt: TGTGCCAGCAGCTTTCGGTGGAGCTCCTACAATGAGCAGTTCTTC